This TCR beta chain was documented in a study of beta chain features in type 1 diabetes. Study overall: Patients shared similar age, gender and cell yields with healthy donors. Study-wide results and caveats: All four CD4+ subsets from Type 1 diabetes patients carried moderately but significantly shorter TCRB CDR3s.

Germline CDR1 SNHLY, CDR2 FYNNEI. CDR3 length: 15 amino acids. V trimming: 7 bases; J trimming: 4 bases; junction bases outside the gene matches: 10. Remarks on this clone: Its cognate antigen is unknown.

Of the isolated RNA, all was reverse transcribed, and so the sequenced material was expressed TCRB transcripts. The data were produced by immunoSEQ multiplex PCR, yet TCRdb's version contains in-frame clones alone and is incomplete. This table holds 640,000 or so clones, about an eighth found once. The authors sorted CD4+ naive, central memory, regulatory and stem cell-like memory cells via CD45RO/CCR7/CD25/CD127/CD95/CD27. The chain employs TRBV2 and TRBJ2-3, with 8 bases lining up with TRBD2. Sequencing was done on a sample of naive CD4+ T cells from blood. The origin of this receptor is a man aged 18-30 years with type 1 diabetes. The CDR3 region has the DNA TGTGCCAGCACCCAGAGGACTAGCTCCGCAGATACGCAGTATTTT. Translation: CASTQRTSSADTQYF.